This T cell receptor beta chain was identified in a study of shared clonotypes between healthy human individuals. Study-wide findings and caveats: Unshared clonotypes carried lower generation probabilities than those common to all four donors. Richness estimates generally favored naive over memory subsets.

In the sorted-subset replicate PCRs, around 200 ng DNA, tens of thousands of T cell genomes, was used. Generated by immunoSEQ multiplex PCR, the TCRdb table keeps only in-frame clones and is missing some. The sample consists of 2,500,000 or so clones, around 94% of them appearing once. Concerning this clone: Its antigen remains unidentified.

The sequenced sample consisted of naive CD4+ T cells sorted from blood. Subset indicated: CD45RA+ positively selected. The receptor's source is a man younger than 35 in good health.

The CDR3 region is CASSEQGAGEQYF. Here the CDR3 DNA reads TGCGCCAGCAGTGAGCAGGGGGCTGGGGAGCAGTACTTC. The rearrangement uses TRBV10-2 and TRBJ2-5; 8 nucleotides line up with TRBD1. From germline, CDR1 is WSHSY and CDR2 SAAADI. With 2 bases clipped from V and 11 bases from J, the junction kept 7 bases outside the gene matches. This CDR3 has 13 residues.